Presented here are 6 T cell receptor beta chains from one specimen sequenced in a study of T-cell reconstitution after alpha-beta-depleted transplantation in children. Using unique molecular identifiers, the investigators prepared the TCRbeta library. TCRdb processed the PCR reads anew with MiXCR; each CDR3 protein has one entry. The sample lists around 140,000 distinct CDR3 sequences, around 8.8% occurring once. Sequenced material: PBMCs, mostly from graft donor cells, taken 180 days after TCRalphabeta/CD19-depleted stem cell transplant. These receptor sequences come from a female patient aged 2-10 years who had a stem cell transplant for congenital amegakaryocytic thrombocytopenia, so the T cells may come from the graft donor.

Of note for this clonotype: A much larger clone differs from this one at a single base, so this may be a read error. V and J are TRBV20-1 and TRBJ2-5; D is undetermined. Trimming cost V 3 bases and J 5 bases, with 25 bases left between them. Per germline, CDR1 DFQATT and CDR2 SNEGSKA (reference sequence). The CDR3 totals 17 residues. CDR3 protein: CSASKPGPSPALETQYF. CDR3 DNA sequence: TGCAGTGCTAGTAAACCGGGCCCCTCGCCAGCCTTGGAGACCCAGTACTTC.

This clonotype appeared once. Mismatch with germline at one junction end may stem from a read error. The chain links TRBV7-2 to TRBJ2-4, with 7 bases lining up with TRBD2. CDR1 SGHTA and CDR2 FQGNSA come from the germline V gene. The CDR3 consists of 16 residues. For the CDR3, the DNA is TGTGCCAGCAGCGAGGGGAGGGGAGTAGCCAAAAACAGTCAGTACTTC. Translating gives CASSEGRGVAKNSQYF. The full variable domain, completed using reference TRBV7-2 and TRBJ2-4, is GAGVSQSPSNKVTEKGKDVELRCDPISGHTALYWYRQSLGQGLEFLIYFQGNSAPDKSGLPSDRFSAERTGGSVSTLTIQRTQQEDSAVYLCASSEGRGVAKNSQYFGAGTRLSVL.

This clonotype was observed a handful of times. The rearrangement joins TRBV4-1 to TRBJ1-6, with 9 bases fitting TRBD1. Germline values: CDR1 MGHRA, CDR2 YSYEKL. V dropped 3 bases and J dropped 3; count of bases not matched to a gene: 0. This CDR3 contains 15 residues. CDR3 coding DNA: TGCGCCAGCAGCCAGGGACAGGGCTATAATTCACCCCTCCACTTT. Translating gives CASSQGQGYNSPLHF.

The V and J genes are TRBV20-1 and TRBJ2-7; the match to TRBD1 covers 9 bases. The ends lost 5 bases at V and 1 base at J; junction bases unmatched: 3. Germline CDR1 is DFQATT and CDR2 is SNEGSKA (reference sequence). CDR3 length: 13 residues. The CDR3 coding sequence is TGCAGTGCTCCCGGGACAGGGTCCTACGAGCAGTACTTC. This codes for CSAPGTGSYEQYF.

As regards this clonotype: This may come from a read error, since a much larger clone is one base off. The chain recombines TRBV27 with TRBJ2-7, with TRBD2 identical over 12 bases. The CDR3 is made up of 14 amino acids. Germline V CDR1 and CDR2: MNHEY, SMNVEV (reference sequence). CDR3 in DNA: TGTGCCAGCATTTTAACTAGCGGGGGGCAAGAGCAGTACTTC. It encodes CASILTSGGQEQYF.

This clonotype has a handful of counts. The chain joins TRBV5-6 to TRBJ1-6; D is perhaps TRBD1 (6 bases). The CDR3 loop spans 13 amino acids. Germline loops: CDR1 SGHDT, CDR2 YYEEEE. V was pared by 5 bases and J by 7 bases, with 10 bases between. CDR3 protein: CASRDSLNSPLHF. CDR3 bases: TGTGCCAGCAGGGACAGCCTAAATTCACCCCTCCACTTT.